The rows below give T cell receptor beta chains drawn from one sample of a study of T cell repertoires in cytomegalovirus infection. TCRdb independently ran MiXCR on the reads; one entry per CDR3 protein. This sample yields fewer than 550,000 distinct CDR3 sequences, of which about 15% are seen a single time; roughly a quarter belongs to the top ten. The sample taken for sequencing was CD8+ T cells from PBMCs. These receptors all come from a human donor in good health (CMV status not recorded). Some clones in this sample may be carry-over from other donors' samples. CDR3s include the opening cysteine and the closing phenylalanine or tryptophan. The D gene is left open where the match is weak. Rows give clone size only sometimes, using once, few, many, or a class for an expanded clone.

CSSGQGTYNEQFF	TGCAGCTCGGGGCAGGGCACCTACAATGAGCAGTTCTTC	TRBV29-1	NA	TRBJ2-1	NA
CASSAEGFHEQYF	TGTGCCAGCAGCGCGGAGGGATTCCACGAGCAGTACTTC	TRBV7-2	NA	TRBJ2-7	NA
CASSPGTPVGNTIYF	TGTGCCAGCAGCCCCGGGACGCCTGTTGGAAACACCATATATTTT	TRBV7-8	NA	TRBJ1-3	many
CASSTTGTGIVGTEAFF	TGCGCCAGCAGTACTACCGGGACAGGGATCGTGGGGACTGAAGCTTTCTTT	TRBV10-2	TRBD1	TRBJ1-1	many
CASSQSMDPGEQYF	TGTGCCAGCAGCCAATCCATGGACCCGGGGGAGCAGTACTTC	TRBV3-1	NA	TRBJ2-7	NA
CASSGWDRYNSPLHF	TGTGCCAGTAGTGGTTGGGACAGATATAATTCACCCCTCCACTTT	TRBV19	TRBD1	TRBJ1-6	few
CASSPSSGTGTYGYTF	TGTGCCAGCAGCCCGTCCTCCGGGACAGGGACCTATGGCTACACCTTC	TRBV7-6	TRBD1	TRBJ1-2	many
CATSDKTRRDEQFF	TGTGCCACCAGTGACAAAACCCGGCGTGATGAGCAGTTCTTC	TRBV24-1	NA	TRBJ2-1	few
CASSPRWTHTEAFF	TGTGCCAGCAGCCCAAGGTGGACGCACACTGAAGCTTTCTTT	TRBV14	NA	TRBJ1-1	few
CASSFNEQFF	TGTGCCAGCAGCTTCAATGAGCAGTTCTTC	TRBV7-2	NA	TRBJ2-1	many
CASSSNSGGGSYEQYF	TGTGCCAGCAGTTCTAATAGCGGGGGAGGATCCTACGAGCAGTACTTC	TRBV6-5	TRBD2	TRBJ2-7	few
CASSQGGGDYNEQFF	TGCGCCAGCAGCCAAGGCGGGGGGGATTACAATGAGCAGTTCTTC	TRBV4-1	TRBD2	TRBJ2-1	NA
CASSVAGRGRTEAFF	TGTGCCAGCAGCGTAGCGGGCAGGGGACGGACTGAAGCTTTCTTT	TRBV9	NA	TRBJ1-1	NA
CASSLVSGGRQETQYF	TGTGCCAGCAGCTTAGTGAGCGGGGGCAGGCAAGAGACCCAGTACTTC	TRBV11-2	TRBD2	TRBJ2-5	many
CASSAGQTNEKLFF	TGTGCCAGCAGCGCGGGACAGACTAATGAAAAACTGTTTTTT	TRBV5-5	TRBD1	TRBJ1-4	NA
CASSAGTSGDEQYF	TGTGCCAGTAGTGCAGGAACTAGCGGGGACGAGCAGTACTTC	TRBV19	TRBD2	TRBJ2-7	NA
CASSLGGLYQPQHF	TGTGCCAGCAGTTTAGGGGGGTTGTACCAGCCCCAGCATTTT	TRBV27	NA	TRBJ1-5	many
CASIAGPGYSNTEAFF	TGTGCCAGCATTGCGGGGCCGGGGTACTCGAACACTGAAGCTTTCTTT	TRBV27	NA	TRBJ1-1	few
CASSFSDGKKGYTF	TGTGCCAGCAGCTTTTCCGACGGGAAGAAGGGCTACACCTTC	TRBV7-8	NA	TRBJ1-2	many
CASSPAGTPLKEDGYTF	TGTGCCAGCAGCCCCGCCGGGACCCCCTTGAAGGAGGATGGCTACACCTTC	TRBV9	NA	TRBJ1-2	NA
CAISDKEGGTEAFF	TGTGCCATCAGCGATAAGGAGGGGGGCACTGAAGCTTTCTTT	TRBV10-3	NA	TRBJ1-1	many
CASSLNVDSNQPQHF	TGTGCCAGCAGCTTAAATGTCGATAGCAATCAGCCCCAGCATTTT	TRBV7-8	NA	TRBJ1-5	many
CASSPLSLSRDYEQYF	TGTGCCAGCAGCCCGCTCTCCCTGTCCAGAGACTACGAGCAGTACTTC	TRBV11-2	NA	TRBJ2-7	many
CASGLTAGQGYYNEQFF	TGTGCTAGTGGTTTGACGGCGGGACAGGGATACTACAATGAGCAGTTCTTC	TRBV12-5	TRBD1	TRBJ2-1	many
CASSLRVPEQFF	TGCGCCAGCAGCTTGCGGGTCCCAGAGCAGTTCTTC	TRBV5-1	NA	TRBJ2-1	NA
CASSWLSGDRARLQHF	TGTGCCAGCAGCTGGCTATCCGGGGACAGGGCTCGGCTCCAGCATTTT	TRBV7-8	TRBD1	TRBJ1-5	many
CASSLSRGLQETQYF	TGTGCCAGCAGTTTATCTCGGGGCCTGCAAGAGACCCAGTACTTC	TRBV27	NA	TRBJ2-5	many
CASSLRREFYNEQFF	TGTGCCAGCAGTTTACGGCGGGAGTTCTACAATGAGCAGTTCTTC	TRBV28	TRBD2	TRBJ2-1	few
CASSAAGGKEQYF	TGTGCCAGCAGCGCAGCGGGGGGGAAGGAGCAGTACTTC	TRBV7-3	TRBD2	TRBJ2-7	NA
CASSAPGRRDEQFF	TGTGCCAGCAGCGCTCCCGGGAGACGGGATGAGCAGTTCTTC	TRBV7-9	NA	TRBJ2-1	many
CASSANMGRGDNYGYTF	TGTGCCAGCAGCGCTAATATGGGCAGGGGAGACAACTATGGCTACACCTTC	TRBV11-2	NA	TRBJ1-2	many
CASSIEEGPGLAKNIQYF	TGTGCCAGTAGTATAGAAGAGGGACCGGGCCTAGCCAAAAACATTCAGTACTTC	TRBV19	NA	TRBJ2-4	few
CASSQEPGLDEQYF	TGCGCCAGCAGCCAAGAGCCGGGTTTGGACGAGCAGTACTTC	TRBV4-1	NA	TRBJ2-7	few
CASSLMAGPVQEQYF	TGTGCCAGCAGCTTAATGGCGGGGCCAGTTCAAGAGCAGTACTTC	TRBV7-3	NA	TRBJ2-7	many
CASSLVGTTYNEQFF	TGTGCCAGCAGCTTAGTCGGGACAACCTACAATGAGCAGTTCTTC	TRBV27	NA	TRBJ2-1	NA
CANIPGINQPQHF	TGTGCCAATATCCCAGGTATCAATCAGCCCCAGCATTTT	TRBV11-2	NA	TRBJ1-5	NA
CASSLSVAGANVLTF	TGTGCCAGCAGCTTGTCAGTCGCTGGGGCCAACGTCCTGACTTTC	TRBV5-4	NA	TRBJ2-6	NA
CASSFQIPGELFF	TGTGCCAGCAGCTTTCAGATTCCCGGGGAGCTGTTTTTT	TRBV7-8	NA	TRBJ2-2	many
CSASGSQAYEQYF	TGCAGTGCTAGTGGTAGCCAAGCCTACGAGCAGTACTTC	TRBV20-1	NA	TRBJ2-7	few
CASSASGFFNTGELFF	TGTGCCAGCAGTGCTTCCGGCTTCTTCAACACCGGGGAGCTGTTTTTT	TRBV2	NA	TRBJ2-2	many
CASNKREGPGETQYF	TGTGCCAGTAACAAGCGGGAGGGCCCGGGAGAGACCCAGTACTTC	TRBV19	TRBD2	TRBJ2-5	many
CASRGAFRELFF	TGTGCCAGTAGGGGGGCCTTCAGGGAGCTGTTTTTT	TRBV19	NA	TRBJ2-2	few
CASSEEGGSNQPQHF	TGTGCCAGCAGTGAAGAGGGGGGTAGCAATCAGCCCCAGCATTTT	TRBV6-1	NA	TRBJ1-5	NA
CAISEAWGYTF	TGTGCCATCAGTGAGGCGTGGGGCTACACCTTC	TRBV10-3	NA	TRBJ1-2	few
CASSRDREGDTEAFF	TGTGCCAGTAGTCGGGACAGGGAGGGGGACACTGAAGCTTTCTTT	TRBV19	TRBD1	TRBJ1-1	few
CASRSQGARNTEAFF	TGTGCCAGCAGGTCACAGGGGGCCAGGAACACTGAAGCTTTCTTT	TRBV6-5	TRBD1	TRBJ1-1	NA
CSARDLGVNQQYF	TGCAGTGCTAGAGATCTGGGGGTTAATCAGCAGTATTTT	TRBV20-1	NA	TRBJ2-3	NA
CASRAGRDVRSGANVLTF	TGTGCCAGCAGGGCCGGGAGGGACGTTCGCTCTGGGGCCAACGTCCTGACTTTC	TRBV6-5	TRBD2	TRBJ2-6	many
CASRETGGTEAFF	TGTGCCAGCAGAGAAACGGGGGGGACTGAAGCTTTCTTT	TRBV6-6	NA	TRBJ1-1	many
CASSLGGSPTGELFF	TGTGCCAGCAGTTTAGGAGGCAGTCCCACCGGGGAGCTGTTTTTT	TRBV12-3/TRBV12-4	NA	TRBJ2-2	few
CASSHDLDRGLGSPLHF	TGTGCCAGCAGTCATGATCTGGACAGGGGGCTAGGTTCACCCCTCCACTTT	TRBV2	TRBD1	TRBJ1-6	many